Following are 10 T cell receptor beta chains from one sample sequenced in a study of T cell responses to AZD1222 COVID-19 vaccine. Sequencing used immunoSEQ multiplex PCR; TCRdb keeps in-frame clones, though not all of them. The table records about 95,000 clones, roughly 91% of them present only once. The starting material was peripheral blood, obtained on day 0 of AZD1222 vaccination. The receptors were sampled from an adult in good health.

A remark on this clone: This sequence may be a read error, since a much larger clone differs from it by one base. Other nucleotide sequences in the sample specify the same CDR3. The rearrangement links TRBV10-3 to TRBJ1-1, with no clear D. CDR3 length: 17 amino acids. The germline gives CDR1 ENHRY, CDR2 SYGVKD. V lost 3 bases and J lost 1, with 18 bases in between. The CDR3 DNA is TGTGCCATCAGTGATCCCGACGGTACGGCTTCGAACACTGAAGCTTTCTTT. It is translated as CAISDPDGTASNTEAFF.

This clone was picked up a small number of times. This rearrangement joins TRBV6-5 to TRBJ2-1, with 8 bases lining up with TRBD1. This CDR3 is built from 15 residues. Unmatched junction bases numbered 2, after V lost 4 bases and J lost 0 bases. Germline lookup yields CDR1 MNHEY and CDR2 SVGAGI. The CDR3 is CASSLQGGSYNEQFF. CDR3 sequence (DNA): TGTGCCAGCAGTTTACAGGGGGGCTCCTACAATGAGCAGTTCTTC.

This clone was detected only once. The chain carries TRBV2 and TRBJ1-2, with D tentatively TRBD1 (6 bases). This CDR3 region has 10 residues. Trimming left V 0 bases short and J 13 bases short, with 6 bases between. Germline CDR1 SNHLY, CDR2 FYNNEI. CDR3 region: CASSEAGGTF. The CDR3 nucleotides are TGTGCCAGCAGTGAAGCAGGGGGCACCTTC.

This clone showed up just a few times. The chain combines TRBV29-1 with TRBJ2-1; 9 bases match TRBD2. The CDR3 contains 11 residues. Germline loops: CDR1 SQVTM, CDR2 ANQGSEA. CDR3 in DNA: TGCACGGGGACTAGCACCGATGAGCAGTTCTTC. Translated: CTGTSTDEQFF.

CDR3 DNA: TGTGCCAGCAGCTTAGGGGACAGGGCAGGTGGTGGCTACACCTTC. Encoded protein: CASSLGDRAGGGYTF. J is TRBJ1-2 and V is TRBV13; 8 nucleotides line up with TRBD1. Trimming cost V 0 bases and J 7 bases; bases outside gene matches: 7. The CDR3 contains 15 residues. CDR1 is PRHDT, CDR2 FYEKMQ, per germline (reference sequence).

V is TRBV2 and J is TRBJ1-2; a possible D gene is TRBD1 (6 bases). With 6 bases removed from V and 5 bases from J, the gap between germline ends came to 10 bases. This CDR3 spans 12 amino acids. Looked up from germline, CDR1 is SNHLY and CDR2 is FYNNEI. The CDR3 is CASREQGYGYTF. The CDR3 bases are TGTGCCAGCAGGGAACAGGGTTATGGCTACACCTTC.

This rearrangement joins TRBV15 to TRBJ2-1, with D possibly called TRBD1 or TRBD2 (5 bases each). CDR3 length equals 15 residues. The germline CDR1 and CDR2 sequences are LNHNV and YYDKDF (reference sequence). V was cut by 2 bases and J by 0 bases, with 8 bases left in between. CDR3 sequence: CATSRWGSSYNEQFF. The CDR3 nucleotides are TGTGCCACCAGCAGATGGGGGAGCTCCTACAATGAGCAGTTCTTC.

This chain uses TRBV5-1 with TRBJ2-7, with D possibly matching TRBD2 (6 bases). The germline V gene encodes CDR1 SGHRS and CDR2 YFSETQ. The CDR3 is 14 residues long. The V end lost 2 bases, the J end lost 3 bases, and 12 bases lay between the germline ends. The DNA of the CDR3 is TGCGCCAGCAGCTTCAGACTAGGGGACTACGAGCAGTACTTC. Translated: CASSFRLGDYEQYF.

The CDR3 region is CASSISRNHYGYTF. The CDR3 bases are TGTGCCAGTAGTATATCCAGGAACCACTATGGCTACACCTTC. The J gene is TRBJ1-2, the V gene TRBV19; D is unresolved. The CDR3 is 14 amino acids. Between the trimmed V and J ends, which lost 2 bases and 3 bases, there was a span of 10 bases. The germline CDR1 and CDR2 sequences are LNHDA and SQIVND (reference sequence). Filled out from reference TRBV19 and TRBJ1-2, the complete variable domain reads DGGITQSPKYLFRKEGQNVTLSCEQNLNHDAMYWYRQDPGQGLRLIYYSQIVNDFQKGDIAEGYSVSREKKESFPLTVTSAQKNPTAFYLCASSISRNHYGYTFGSGTRLTVV.

The chain is built from TRBV20-1 and TRBJ2-7; D unresolved. The V gene lost 1 base and the J gene lost 4 bases, with 2 bases spanning the gap. This CDR3 has 10 amino acids. Per germline, CDR1 DFQATT and CDR2 SNEGSKA (reference sequence). CDR3 DNA sequence: TGCAGTGCTAGAGTGTACGAGCAGTACTTC. Translated, it gives CSARVYEQYF.